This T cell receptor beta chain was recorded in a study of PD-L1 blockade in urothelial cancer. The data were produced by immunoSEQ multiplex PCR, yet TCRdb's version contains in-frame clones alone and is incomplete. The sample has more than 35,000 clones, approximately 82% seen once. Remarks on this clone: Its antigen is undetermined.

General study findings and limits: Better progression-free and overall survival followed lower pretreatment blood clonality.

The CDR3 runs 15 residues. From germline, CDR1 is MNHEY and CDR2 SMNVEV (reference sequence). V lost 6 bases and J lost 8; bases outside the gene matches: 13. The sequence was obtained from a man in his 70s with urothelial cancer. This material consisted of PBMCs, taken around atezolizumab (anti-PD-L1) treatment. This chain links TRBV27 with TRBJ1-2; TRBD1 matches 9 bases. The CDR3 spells CASSQETGGPIGYTF. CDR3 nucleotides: TGTGCCAGCAGCCAGGAAACAGGGGGCCCGATCGGCTACACCTTC.